This T cell receptor beta chain comes out of a study of vaccination and CD4 T cells after COVID-19. Across the whole study: Median time from second vaccine dose to sampling was 72 days (14 to 241). As a positive control, some control cultures were given a CEFX pool, while others were given an HIV-1 Nef pool or no peptide.

Documented treatment: approximately 10-day PBMC culture with coronavirus spike peptide pools or control peptides (ViraFEST assay). CD4+ T cells of the unexposed donor were collected before the COVID-19 pandemic (2011-2018). Each well held 2 million to 2.5 million PBMCs in IL-2 (about 9.6 IU/ml) medium with around 9.4 ug/ml peptide pools. V lost 7 bases and J 1 base, leaving 5 bases between the germline ends. The length of the CDR3 is 11 residues. Looked up from germline, CDR1 is MNHNS and CDR2 is SASEGT. Study-level points and caveats: Among those convalescent, a median about 90% of reactive clones emerged solely post-vaccination.

Sequenced with the Oncomine TCR Beta short-read assay was DNA taken from cultured CD4+ T cells. TCRdb used MiXCR to reprocess the PCR reads, holding one entry per CDR3 protein. The sample carries about 5,600 distinct CDR3 sequences, about 41% recorded once. This clonotype has only a few counts. The antigen is not known. Sequencing used CD4+ T cells from blood, cultured in vitro. The chain has TRBV6-1 and TRBJ2-7; D not certain. The sequence came from a human donor in good health. The CDR3 sequence is CASTRSYEQYF. The CDR3 nucleotides are TGTGCCAGCACCAGGTCCTACGAGCAGTACTTC.